This record covers a single T cell receptor beta chain. The data were obtained in a study of technical replicates of blood from a handful of donors. Sequencing was performed with immunoSEQ multiplex PCR; in TCRdb, only in-frame clones are kept and a portion is missing. The sample carries over 25,000 clones, around nine tenths recorded once. Germline V CDR1 and CDR2: LGHNA, YSLEER. V dropped 1 base and J dropped 3; count of bases not matched to a gene: 8. The CDR3 has 18 amino acids. This rearrangement joins TRBV4-3 to TRBJ2-7, with 14 positions matching TRBD2. Sequencing was done on a sample of PBMCs. This clonotype was obtained from a human donor in good health. Some clones in this sample may be carry-over from other donors' samples. Here the CDR3 DNA reads TGCGCCAGCAGCCAAGTTCCCTGGACTAGCGGGGGGTACTACGAGCAGTACTTC. Protein: CASSQVPWTSGGYYEQYF.